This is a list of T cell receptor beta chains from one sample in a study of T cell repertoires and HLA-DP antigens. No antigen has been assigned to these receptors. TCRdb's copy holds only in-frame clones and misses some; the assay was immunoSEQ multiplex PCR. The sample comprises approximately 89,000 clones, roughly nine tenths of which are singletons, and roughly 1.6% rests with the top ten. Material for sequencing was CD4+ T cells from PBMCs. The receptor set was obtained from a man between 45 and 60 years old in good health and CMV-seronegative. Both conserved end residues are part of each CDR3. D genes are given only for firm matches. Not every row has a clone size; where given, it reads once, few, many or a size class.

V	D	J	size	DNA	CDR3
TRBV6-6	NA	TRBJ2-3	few	TGTGCCAGCAGTGAGGGAGGGACAGCAGATACGCAGTATTTT	CASSEGGTADTQYF
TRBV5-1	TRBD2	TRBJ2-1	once	TGCGCCAGCAGGAGTAGCGGGAGTTCGCAGTACAATGAGCAGTTCTTC	CASRSSGSSQYNEQFF
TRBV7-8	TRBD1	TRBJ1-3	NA	TGTGCCAGCAGCTACCGACAGGGAAGTCTTGGAAACACCATATATTTT	CASSYRQGSLGNTIYF
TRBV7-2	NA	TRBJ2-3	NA	TGTGCCAGCAGCCCCCGACGGGCAGATACGCAGTATTTT	CASSPRRADTQYF
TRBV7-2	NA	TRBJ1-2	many	TGTGCCAGCAGCGTCCGGGACACCAACCTATATGGCTACACCTTC	CASSVRDTNLYGYTF
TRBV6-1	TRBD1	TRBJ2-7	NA	TGTGCCAGCAGTGGACAGGGGTGGGAGCAGTACTTC	CASSGQGWEQYF
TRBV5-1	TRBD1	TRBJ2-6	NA	TGCGCCAGCAGCCACGGGACAGGGGGCTCTGGGGCCAACGTCCTGACTTTC	CASSHGTGGSGANVLTF
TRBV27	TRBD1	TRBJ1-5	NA	TGTGCCAGCAGTAAGGCGGGACAGGGGAACAATCAGCCCCAGCATTTT	CASSKAGQGNNQPQHF
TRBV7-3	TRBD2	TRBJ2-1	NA	TGTGCCAGCAGCCCAGCGGGGGGCCTTACGAATGAGCAGTTCTTC	CASSPAGGLTNEQFF
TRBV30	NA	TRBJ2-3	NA	TGTGCCTGGAGTGCGAACTCCTATACCTACACAGATACGCAGTATTTT	CAWSANSYTYTDTQYF
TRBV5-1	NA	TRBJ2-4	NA	TGCGCCAGCAGCCTGGAATCAACAGGGATGGCCAAAAACATTCAGTACTTC	CASSLESTGMAKNIQYF
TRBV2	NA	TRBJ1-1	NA	TGTGCCAGCACCGGAGGGGGGGGGACTGAGAACACTGAAGCTTTCTTT	CASTGGGGTENTEAFF
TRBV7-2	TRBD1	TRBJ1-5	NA	TGTGCCAGCAGCTTAGAGGGCAGGGGGTATGGCAATCAGCCCCAGCATTTT	CASSLEGRGYGNQPQHF
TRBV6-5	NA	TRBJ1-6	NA	TGTGCCAGCAGTTTATACGGGACGGCCGTGAAGTCCCTCCACTTT	CASSLYGTAVKSLHF
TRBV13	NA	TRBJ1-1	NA	TGTGCCAGCAGCTTGGACGGAGAAGCTTTCTTT	CASSLDGEAFF
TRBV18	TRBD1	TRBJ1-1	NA	TGTGCCAGCTCACCACCCCTAAGGACAGGTATGAACACTGAAGCTTTCTTT	CASSPPLRTGMNTEAFF
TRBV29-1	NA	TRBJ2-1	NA	TGCAGCGTTGAAGGTCTAGCACACCCGCAGTTCTTC	CSVEGLAHPQFF
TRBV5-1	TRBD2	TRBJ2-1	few	TGCGCCAGCAGCTCTCCTACTAGCGGGGGGGGCAATGAGCAGTTCTTC	CASSSPTSGGGNEQFF
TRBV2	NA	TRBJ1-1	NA	TGTGCCAGCAGTGAACCGGACAGTATTGAAGCTTTCTTT	CASSEPDSIEAFF
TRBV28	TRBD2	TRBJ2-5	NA	TGTGCCAGCAGTTTCGGACTAGCAATAATAGAGACCCAGTACTTC	CASSFGLAIIETQYF
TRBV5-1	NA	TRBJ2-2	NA	TGCGCCAGCAGCGCGCAACAGGGTCCCGGGGAGCTGTTTTTT	CASSAQQGPGELFF
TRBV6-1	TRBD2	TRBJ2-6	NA	TGTGCCAGCAGTGGCCGCGGGGGTTTCGTCTCTGGGGCCAACGTCCTGACTTTC	CASSGRGGFVSGANVLTF
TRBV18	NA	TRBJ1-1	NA	TGTGCCAGCTCACCAGGCGGAGCCGGGAACACTGAAGCTTTCTTT	CASSPGGAGNTEAFF
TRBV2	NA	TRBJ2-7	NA	TGTGCCAGCAGTGAAGGTGGGGGGTGGGGGAGATCCTACGAGCAGTACTTC	CASSEGGGWGRSYEQYF
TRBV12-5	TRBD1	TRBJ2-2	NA	TGTGCTAGTGGCACGGGACAGGGTTATACCGGGGAGCTGTTTTTT	CASGTGQGYTGELFF